This TCR beta chain was recovered during a study of T cell repertoires in cytomegalovirus infection. Study in general: It can be stated that public TCR beta signatures indicated CMV infection as well as a matching HLA type. Findings of the study overall: There were carriers of CMV plus the relevant HLA, and cumulative public TCR beta family frequency identified them. HLA-C-restricted CMV-specific TCR beta clonotypes were dominant in the ex vivo response.

The CDR3 has 15 amino acids. From germline, CDR1 is MDHEN and CDR2 SYDVKM. Trimming at V came to 6 bases and at J to 6 bases, leaving 4 bases not matched to a gene. As regards this clonotype: The target antigen is unknown.

TCRdb called the reads again in MiXCR, with one record for every CDR3 protein. The sample has approximately 190,000 distinct CDR3 sequences, roughly 9.8% seen once. The source is a human donor in good health (CMV status not recorded). Some clones in this sample may be carry-over from other donors' samples. The sequenced sample was PBMCs. This chain connects TRBV28 to TRBJ2-1; 14 bases match TRBD2. The CDR3 spells CASRGLAGVRNEQFF. As DNA, the CDR3 is TGTGCCAGCAGGGGACTAGCGGGAGTTCGCAATGAGCAGTTCTTC.